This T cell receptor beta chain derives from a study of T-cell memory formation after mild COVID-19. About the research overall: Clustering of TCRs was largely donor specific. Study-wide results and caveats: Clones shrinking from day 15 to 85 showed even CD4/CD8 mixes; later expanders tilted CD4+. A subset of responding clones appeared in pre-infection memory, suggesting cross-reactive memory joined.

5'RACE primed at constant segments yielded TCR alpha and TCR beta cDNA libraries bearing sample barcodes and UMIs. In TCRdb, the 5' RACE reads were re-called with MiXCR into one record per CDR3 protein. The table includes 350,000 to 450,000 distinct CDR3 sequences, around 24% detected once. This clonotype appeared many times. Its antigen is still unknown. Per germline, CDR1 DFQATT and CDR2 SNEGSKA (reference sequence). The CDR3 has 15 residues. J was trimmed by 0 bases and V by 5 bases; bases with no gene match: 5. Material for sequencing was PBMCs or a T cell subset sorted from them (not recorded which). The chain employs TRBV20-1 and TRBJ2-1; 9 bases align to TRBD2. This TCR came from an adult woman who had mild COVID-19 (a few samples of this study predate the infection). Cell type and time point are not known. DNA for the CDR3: TGCAGTGCTGAAACAGCGGGGGGCTCCTACAATGAGCAGTTCTTC. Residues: CSAETAGGSYNEQFF.